This TCR beta chain was sequenced during a study of long-term antiretroviral therapy in people with HIV. Study observations and caveats: It was observed that HIV repertoires exhibited narrower CDR3 length ranges than controls. Following ART, diversity rose but still fell short of transplant donor controls.

With respect to this clone: The antigen is undetermined.

Germline V gives CDR1 GTSNPN, CDR2 SVGIG (reference sequence). Between the trimmed V and J ends, which lost 5 bases and 5 bases, there was a span of 22 bases. The CDR3 is 15 amino acids. Every one of the participants with HIV received treatment in the United States. Held in samples before DNA extraction were about 0.85-10 million cryopreserved PBMC. With survey level as its setting, the immunoSEQ assay was v3.0. The data were produced by immunoSEQ multiplex PCR, yet TCRdb's version contains in-frame clones alone and is incomplete. The profile covers about 21,000 clones, with 87% appearing a single time and around 8.6% taken by the ten largest.

The source was unsorted PBMCs, collected 0.2 years before starting antiretroviral therapy. The sequence came from a man aged 18 to 30 with HIV. The rearrangement joins TRBV30 to TRBJ2-7; possibly TRBD1 for D (6 bases). CDR3 DNA: TGTGCCTGGGGACGTATTACAGGGCCGGTGAACGAGCAGTACTTC. Translating it yields CAWGRITGPVNEQYF.